The next 26 T cell receptor beta chains were all read from a single sample in a study of T cells in Graves' hyperthyroidism and ophthalmopathy. Template material for amplifying TCR beta CDR3 regions consisted of RNA transcripts. HTBI primers were the set used in a first-round RT-PCR of the TCR CDR3. MiXCR, applied by TCRdb to the multiplex PCR reads, yields one record per CDR3 protein. The table has about 500,000 distinct CDR3 sequences, roughly a sixth seen once; the top ten hold 25% to 35%. Sequencing was done on a sample of blood. The receptors were gathered from a woman in her twenties or thirties with Graves' ophthalmopathy.

On this clonotype: A much larger clonotype is one base distant, so this may be a read error. This chain joins TRBV29-1 and TRBJ2-5; D remains ambiguous. The CDR3 has 12 residues. Germline-derived CDR1 and CDR2 are SQVTM and ANQGSEA. CDR3 amino acids: CSVASSQEAQYF. The CDR3 DNA is TGCAGCGTTGCATCCAGCCAAGAGGCCCAGTACTTC.

The table lists this clonotype with many counts. The gene calls are TRBV6-5 and TRBJ2-5, with D unclear. Trimming took off 2 bases at V and 3 bases at J, with 13 bases between the two ends. The CDR3 has 15 residues. Per germline, CDR1 MNHEY and CDR2 SVGAGI. The DNA of the CDR3 is TGTGCCAGCAGTTACCTTGGGCGCGGAGAAGAGACCCAGTACTTC. This gives the protein CASSYLGRGEETQYF.

This clonotype was detected ten times or more. The J gene is TRBJ2-5, the V gene TRBV20-1, with TRBD2 matching over 9 bases. Germline-derived CDR1 and CDR2 are DFQATT and SNEGSKA (reference sequence). The CDR3 spans 12 residues. J gave up 5 bases and V 4 bases, and 2 bases lay outside the gene matches. The CDR3 reads CSANSGSETQYF. For the CDR3, the DNA is TGCAGTGCTAATAGCGGGAGCGAGACCCAGTACTTC.

The CDR3 sequence is CASSLVVGGGYTF. The DNA for the CDR3 is TGTGCCAGCAGTTTAGTGGTTGGAGGTGGCTACACCTTC. The chain has TRBV27 and TRBJ1-2, with D hard to call. From germline, CDR1 is MNHEY and CDR2 SMNVEV (reference sequence). The CDR3 consists of 13 residues. V lost 2 bases, J lost 7 bases, and 11 bases lay in between.

This clonotype appeared many times. V gene TRBV11-2 combines with J gene TRBJ2-1; D call uncertain. Germline CDR1 reads SGHAT; CDR2 reads FQNNGV. Trimming stripped 0 bases from V and 10 bases from J, with 7 bases between. The CDR3 is 12 amino acids. The CDR3 region is CASSLDLREQFF. CDR3 nucleotides: TGTGCCAGCAGCTTAGACTTGCGGGAGCAGTTCTTC.

The chain couples TRBV20-1 to TRBJ1-1; TRBD1 matches 10 bases. CDR1 DFQATT and CDR2 SNEGSKA come from the germline V gene (reference sequence). After removal of 1 base from V and 0 bases from J, the junction contained 8 bases not matched to a gene. The CDR3 has 17 residues. The CDR3 loop is CSARARDRGGVNTEAFF. The CDR3 bases are TGCAGTGCTAGAGCTCGGGACAGGGGAGGAGTGAACACTGAAGCTTTCTTT.

Only a few counts were recorded for this clonotype. One base away lies a much larger clone, so this may be a sequencing read error. This rearrangement joins TRBV7-2 to TRBJ2-5; no definite D call. The CDR3 spans 12 residues. Germline V gene lookup returns CDR1 SGHTA and CDR2 FQGNSA. Written as DNA, the CDR3 is TGTGCCGGCAGCCTAGAAGTGGAGACCCAGTACTTC. This sequence encodes CAGSLEVETQYF.

V usage is TRBV11-3 and J usage is TRBJ2-1; D is perhaps TRBD1 (5 bases). Germline CDR1 reads SGHNT; CDR2 reads YENEEA. This CDR3 spans 16 amino acids. Trimming cost V 5 bases and J 1 base, with 15 bases left between them. DNA of the CDR3: TGTGCCAGCAGCCCGGTGTGGGGCCCATCCTACAATGAGCAGTTCTTC. Translating gives CASSPVWGPSYNEQFF.

There are many counts of this clonotype. This chain links TRBV28 with TRBJ1-5; D ambiguous. The CDR3 loop spans 12 amino acids. V shed 4 bases and J shed 7 bases, with 8 bases lying between them. CDR1 and CDR2 from the germline V gene are MDHEN and SYDVKM. The CDR3 region is CASSSVEQPQHF. The CDR3 bases are TGTGCCAGCAGTTCGGTCGAGCAGCCCCAGCATTTT.

Ten or more counts support this clonotype. This chain links TRBV3-1 with TRBJ2-5; D is uncertain. Germline-derived CDR1 and CDR2 are LGHDT and YNNKEL (reference sequence). The CDR3 has 14 amino acids. Trimming left V 1 base short and J 1 base short, with 7 bases between. This CDR3 is CASSQVGRQETQYF. The CDR3 DNA sequence: TGTGCCAGCAGCCAAGTCGGCCGCCAAGAGACCCAGTACTTC.

This chain joins TRBV7-8 and TRBJ2-7; 7 positions match TRBD1. The CDR3 sequence is 16 residues long. From germline, CDR1 is SGHVS and CDR2 FQNEAQ. J was trimmed by 6 bases and V by 4 bases; bases with no gene match: 15. The CDR3 here is CASSYRPGGRVLEQYF. CDR3 nucleotide sequence: TGTGCCAGCAGCTATAGGCCAGGGGGTCGTGTGCTCGAGCAGTACTTC.

The chain links TRBV12-3 or TRBV12-4 to TRBJ2-1; 7 bases line up with TRBD2. This CDR3 is built from 11 residues. With 8 bases clipped from V and 5 bases from J, the junction kept 0 bases outside the gene matches. For the CDR3, the DNA is TGTGCCAGCCGGGAGGACAATGAGCAGTTCTTC. Its translation is CASREDNEQFF.

The chain uses TRBV19 and TRBJ1-4; D remains ambiguous. CDR3 length: 15 residues. CDR1 and CDR2 from the germline V gene are LNHDA and SQIVND (reference sequence). V was cut by 3 bases and J by 7 bases, with 15 bases left in between. The CDR3 DNA is TGTGCCAGTAGTATTATGGGCTCGGCTGGTGAAAAACTGTTTTTT. Encoded protein: CASSIMGSAGEKLFF.

This clonotype showed up many times. The chain has TRBV20-1 and TRBJ1-1, with D possibly TRBD1 on 6 matching bases. V gave up 4 bases and J gave up 5 bases, with 17 bases separating them. This CDR3 region has 14 residues. Per the germline V gene, CDR1 is DFQATT and CDR2 is SNEGSKA (reference sequence). DNA of the CDR3: TGCAGTGCTACCGCGGGACACCATCGGACTGAAGCTTTCTTT. This encodes CSATAGHHRTEAFF.

The chain is built from TRBV7-9 and TRBJ1-3, with 7 bases that match TRBD1. CDR1 is SEHNR, CDR2 FQNEAQ, per germline (reference sequence). Trimming cost V 5 bases and J 4 bases; bases outside gene matches: 8. The CDR3 loop spans 15 amino acids. This CDR3 reads CASSTEGAYGNTIYF. CDR3 DNA: TGTGCCAGCAGCACAGAGGGGGCGTACGGAAACACCATATATTTT.

This clonotype was picked up many times. The V gene is TRBV20-1, the J gene TRBJ2-1; 15 bases map to TRBD2. V trimming: 4 bases; J trimming: 10 bases; junction bases outside the gene matches: 8. CDR1 is DFQATT and CDR2 is SNEGSKA in the germline V gene (reference sequence). This CDR3 comprises 15 residues. CDR3 protein: CSAIPGLAGGREQFF. CDR3 in DNA: TGCAGTGCTATTCCGGGACTAGCGGGAGGTCGAGAGCAGTTCTTC.

The V call is TRBV20-1, the J call TRBJ2-1, with D possibly matching TRBD2 (6 bases). The CDR3 covers 15 residues. Trimming removed 6 bases from V and 1 base from J, with 16 bases in between. In germline, CDR1 is DFQATT, CDR2 SNEGSKA (reference sequence). CDR3 in amino acids: CSAERIGRSYNEQFF. CDR3 sequence (DNA): TGCAGTGCCGAGAGAATCGGGAGATCCTACAATGAGCAGTTCTTC.

This clonotype was detected ten times or more. The chain combines TRBV20-1 with TRBJ1-1; 7 bases agree with TRBD1. In germline, CDR1 is DFQATT, CDR2 SNEGSKA (reference sequence). This CDR3 has 15 amino acids. The ends lost 6 bases at V and 0 bases at J; junction bases unmatched: 10. In DNA form, the CDR3 reads TGCAGTGCCATCCGGGACAGCATTATGAACACTGAAGCTTTCTTT. Protein sequence: CSAIRDSIMNTEAFF.

A few counts support this clonotype. The V call is TRBV11-2, the J call TRBJ2-2; TRBD2 matches at 15 bases. J gave up 2 bases and V 3 bases, and 7 bases lay outside the gene matches. The CDR3 is 19 residues long. Germline CDR1 is SGHAT and CDR2 is FQNNGV. The CDR3 nucleotides read TGTGCCAGCAGCTTTGAGGGACTAGCGGGAGGACCAAACACCGGGGAGCTGTTTTTT. Residues: CASSFEGLAGGPNTGELFF.

The rearrangement joins TRBV29-1 to TRBJ2-3; tentatively, D is TRBD1 or TRBD2 (5 bases each). CDR3 length: 15 residues. V lost 4 bases and J 6 bases, leaving 20 bases between the germline ends. Germline CDR1 SQVTM, CDR2 ANQGSEA. CDR3 coding DNA: TGCAGCGTTGGTTCAGGGAGATCCCTCCGGGATACGCAGTATTTT. Its protein product is CSVGSGRSLRDTQYF.

This clonotype was seen only a few times. The V gene is TRBV27, the J gene TRBJ2-1, with 9 bases that match TRBD1. The CDR3 spans 16 residues. In germline, CDR1 is MNHEY, CDR2 SMNVEV (reference sequence). Trimming at V came to 6 bases and at J to 8 bases, leaving 14 bases not matched to a gene. CDR3 sequence reads: CASRLTGGASKHEQFF. In DNA form, the CDR3 reads TGTGCCAGCAGACTAACAGGGGGCGCGAGTAAACATGAGCAGTTCTTC.

This chain uses TRBV4-3 with TRBJ2-5; D call uncertain. The V gene's germline CDR1 is LGHNA and CDR2 YSLEER. V was cut by 1 base and J by 7 bases, with 13 bases left in between. This CDR3 is 14 amino acids long. The CDR3 bases are TGCGCCAGCAGCCAAGGCCCTCACGGCGGGACCCAGTACTTC. Its translation: CASSQGPHGGTQYF.

This clonotype was recorded at least ten times. This chain joins TRBV7-2 and TRBJ2-7, with unresolved D. The CDR3 is made up of 16 amino acids. The V gene's germline CDR1 is SGHTA and CDR2 FQGNSA. V lost 1 base and J 0 bases, leaving 13 bases between the germline ends. DNA of the CDR3: TGTGCCAGCAGCTTAGGATACGGCCACGGCTCCTACGAGCAGTACTTC. Protein: CASSLGYGHGSYEQYF.

Only a few counts were recorded for this clonotype. The genes are TRBV27 and TRBJ2-2; D unclear. Germline assignment: CDR1 MNHEY and CDR2 SMNVEV (reference sequence). The CDR3 is 17 residues long. The V end lost 2 bases, the J end lost 4 bases, and 17 bases lay between the germline ends. CDR3 nucleotide sequence: TGTGCCAGCAGTTTAAGGGCACTCCAAACGAGCACCGGGGAGCTGTTTTTT. Amino acids: CASSLRALQTSTGELFF.

This clonotype was detected ten times or more. This chain uses TRBV7-6 with TRBJ2-7; 10 positions agree with TRBD1. Trimming took 2 bases from V and 6 from J; bases not matched to a gene: 4. This CDR3 is built from 14 residues. Per germline, CDR1 SGHVS and CDR2 FNYEAQ. The CDR3 sequence: CASSLSGQGSEQYF. The CDR3 DNA sequence: TGTGCCAGCAGCTTATCGGGACAGGGGAGCGAGCAGTACTTC.

The rearrangement joins TRBV12-3 or TRBV12-4 to TRBJ2-2; the D gene is possibly TRBD2 (5 bases). This CDR3 region has 15 residues. Trimming removed 6 bases at V and 0 bases at J, with 11 bases between. The CDR3 protein is CASSTTGSNTGELFF. The CDR3, as DNA: TGTGCCAGCAGCACGACGGGATCGAACACCGGGGAGCTGTTTTTT.